A single sample is the source of the 8 T cell receptor beta chains below, sequenced in a study of blood T cell repertoires in COVID-19. Sequencing used immunoSEQ multiplex PCR; TCRdb keeps in-frame clones, though not all of them. The top ten hold about 3% of the sample, which has roughly 200,000 clones, roughly 73% seen once. Material for sequencing was peripheral blood. The receptors were gathered from a woman of 80 years or more with active or convalescent COVID-19.

This chain uses TRBV28 with TRBJ2-5; 9 bases align to TRBD1. The CDR3 has 15 residues. Germline V gives CDR1 MDHEN, CDR2 SYDVKM. With V trimmed by 2 bases and J by 5 bases, 6 bases remained unmatched. This CDR3 reads CASSLTGQGWETQYF. In DNA, the CDR3 is TGTGCCAGCAGTTTAACGGGACAGGGATGGGAGACCCAGTACTTC.

V is TRBV24-1 and J is TRBJ2-3, with a tentative D call TRBD1 (5 bases). The germline V gene encodes CDR1 KGHDR and CDR2 SFDVKD. The ends were cut back, 6 bases at V and 8 bases at J, with 14 bases in the middle. This CDR3 comprises 13 residues. In DNA, the CDR3 is TGTGCCACCAGTCAGGGTCTCCTAGGTACGCAGTATTTT. As protein: CATSQGLLGTQYF.

This chain links TRBV2 with TRBJ1-6, with no clear D. Trimming pared 4 bases from V and 4 bases from J, leaving 8 bases between. The CDR3 sequence is 14 residues long. The V gene's germline CDR1 is SNHLY and CDR2 FYNNEI. For the CDR3, the DNA is TGTGCCAGCAGTGTAGAACGGTATAATTCACCCCTCCACTTT. This sequence encodes CASSVERYNSPLHF. The whole variable domain, filled in from reference TRBV2 and TRBJ1-6, reads EPEVTQTPSHQVTQMGQEVILRCVPISNHLYFYWYRQILGQKVEFLVSFYNNEISEKSEIFDDQFSVERPDGSNFTLKIRSTKLEDSAMYFCASSVERYNSPLHFGNGTRLTVT.

V usage is TRBV2 and J usage is TRBJ2-1; 7 bases line up with TRBD2. The CDR3 covers 14 residues. Trimming took 1 base from V and 7 from J; bases not matched to a gene: 4. The germline V gene has CDR1 SNHLY and CDR2 FYNNEI. CDR3 nucleotides: TGTGCCAGCAGTGAAGATGGGGGGGTAAATGAGCAGTTCTTC. Translated: CASSEDGGVNEQFF. Looking up the rest from reference TRBV2 and TRBJ2-1 gives the full variable domain: EPEVTQTPSHQVTQMGQEVILRCVPISNHLYFYWYRQILGQKVEFLVSFYNNEISEKSEIFDDQFSVERPDGSNFTLKIRSTKLEDSAMYFCASSEDGGVNEQFFGPGTRLTVL.

In its sample, this clone was seen a few times. V usage is TRBV6-6 and J usage is TRBJ2-7; D is possibly TRBD1 (5 bases). Trimming removed 4 bases from V and 0 bases from J, with 10 bases in between. CDR1 and CDR2 (germline): MNHNY, SVGAGI (reference sequence). The CDR3 length is 14 residues. The CDR3 protein is CASSSQGSSYEQYF. The CDR3 bases are TGTGCCAGCAGTTCCCAGGGATCCTCCTACGAGCAGTACTTC.

The V call is TRBV5-4, the J call TRBJ2-5, with unresolved D. V was shortened by 2 bases and J by 5 bases, with 13 bases between the two germline ends. This CDR3 is 14 amino acids long. Looked up from germline, CDR1 is SGHNT and CDR2 is YYREEE (reference sequence). CDR3 protein: CASSFVAARETQYF. The CDR3 DNA reads as TGTGCCAGCAGCTTTGTAGCTGCTAGGGAGACCCAGTACTTC.

V and J are TRBV15 and TRBJ1-2; D possibly corresponds to TRBD1 (5 bases). The CDR3 loop spans 15 amino acids. The ends were cut back, 1 base at V and 4 bases at J, with 13 bases in the middle. CDR1 LNHNV and CDR2 YYDKDF come from the germline V gene (reference sequence). Here the CDR3 reads CATSRVIRVSYGYTF. The CDR3, as DNA: TGTGCCACCAGCAGAGTGATCAGGGTGAGCTATGGCTACACCTTC.

The rearrangement links TRBV28 to TRBJ2-7; 7 bases match TRBD1. The V gene's germline CDR1 is MDHEN and CDR2 SYDVKM. The V gene end was trimmed by 4 bases and the J gene end by 1 base; junction bases not matched to a gene: 13. There are 17 residues in the CDR3. The CDR3 spells CASSSPYSQGKSYEQYF. The CDR3 DNA reads as TGTGCCAGCAGTTCACCATATTCACAGGGGAAATCCTACGAGCAGTACTTC.